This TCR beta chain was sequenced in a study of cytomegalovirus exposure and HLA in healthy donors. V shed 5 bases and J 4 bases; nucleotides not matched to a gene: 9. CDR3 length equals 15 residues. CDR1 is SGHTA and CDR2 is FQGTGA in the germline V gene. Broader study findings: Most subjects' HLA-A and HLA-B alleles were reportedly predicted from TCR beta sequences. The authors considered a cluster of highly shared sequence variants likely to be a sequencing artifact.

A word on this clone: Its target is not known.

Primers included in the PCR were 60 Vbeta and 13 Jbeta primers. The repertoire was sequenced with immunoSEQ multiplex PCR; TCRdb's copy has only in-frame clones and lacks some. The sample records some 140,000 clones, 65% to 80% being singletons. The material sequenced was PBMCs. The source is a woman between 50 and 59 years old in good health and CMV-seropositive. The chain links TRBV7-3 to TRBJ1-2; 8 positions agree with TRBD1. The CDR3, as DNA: TGTGCCAGCAGCCCCCGTGGGACAGGATCCTATGGCTACACCTTC. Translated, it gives CASSPRGTGSYGYTF.